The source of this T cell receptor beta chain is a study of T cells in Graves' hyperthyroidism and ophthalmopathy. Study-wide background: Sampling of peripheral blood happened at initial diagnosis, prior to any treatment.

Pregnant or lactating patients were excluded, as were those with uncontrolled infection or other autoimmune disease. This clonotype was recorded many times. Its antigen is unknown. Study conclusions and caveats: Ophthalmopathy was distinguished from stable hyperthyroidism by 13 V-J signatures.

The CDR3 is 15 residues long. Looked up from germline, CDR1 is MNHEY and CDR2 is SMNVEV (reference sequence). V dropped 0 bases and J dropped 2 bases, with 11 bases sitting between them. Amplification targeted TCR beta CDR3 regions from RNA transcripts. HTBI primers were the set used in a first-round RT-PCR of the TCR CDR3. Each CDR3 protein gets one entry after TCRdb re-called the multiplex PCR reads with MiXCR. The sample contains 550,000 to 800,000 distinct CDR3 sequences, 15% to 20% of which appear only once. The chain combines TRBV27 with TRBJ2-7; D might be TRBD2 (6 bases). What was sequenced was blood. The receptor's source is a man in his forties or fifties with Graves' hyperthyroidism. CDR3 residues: CASSLSRDLTYEQYF. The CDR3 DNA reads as TGTGCCAGCAGTTTATCACGGGACTTGACCTACGAGCAGTACTTC.